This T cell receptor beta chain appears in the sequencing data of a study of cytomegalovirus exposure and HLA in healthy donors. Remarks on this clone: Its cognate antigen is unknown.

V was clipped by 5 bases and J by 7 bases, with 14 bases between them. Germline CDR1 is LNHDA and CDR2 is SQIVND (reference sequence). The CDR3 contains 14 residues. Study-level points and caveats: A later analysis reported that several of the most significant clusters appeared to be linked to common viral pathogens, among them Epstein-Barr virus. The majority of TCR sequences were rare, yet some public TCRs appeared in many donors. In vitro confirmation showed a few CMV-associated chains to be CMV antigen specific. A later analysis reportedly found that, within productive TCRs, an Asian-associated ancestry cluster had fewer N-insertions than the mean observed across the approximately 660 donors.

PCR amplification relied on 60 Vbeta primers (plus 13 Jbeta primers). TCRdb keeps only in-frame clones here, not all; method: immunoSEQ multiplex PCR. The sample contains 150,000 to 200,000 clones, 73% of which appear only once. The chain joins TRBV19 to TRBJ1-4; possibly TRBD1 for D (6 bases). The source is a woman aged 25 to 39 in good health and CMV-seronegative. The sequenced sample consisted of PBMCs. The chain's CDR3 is CASSPPGHFEKLFF. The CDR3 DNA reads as TGTGCCAGTAGTCCTCCGGGACACTTTGAAAAACTGTTTTTT.